This T cell receptor (beta chain) is drawn from a study of blood T cell repertoires in COVID-19. Looking at the study overall: T cells, B-cell-depleted T cells, or PBMCs supplied cDNA or gDNA.

Germline CDR1 reads LNHDA; CDR2 reads SQIVND (reference sequence). V was clipped by 3 bases and J by 4 bases; unmatched bases: 1. The CDR3 covers 14 residues. Using immunoSEQ multiplex PCR, the repertoire was profiled, and TCRdb retains in-frame clones only, with some absent. The table has 300,000 to 400,000 clones, roughly 88% seen once. The sample comprised peripheral blood. The chain couples TRBV19 to TRBJ1-1; 11 nucleotides line up with TRBD1. The sequence was collected from a woman in her 30s with COVID-19, enrolled during active disease. The CDR3 DNA is TGTGCCAGTAGTATGGACAGGGGGCTCACTGAAGCTTTCTTT. Amino acid sequence: CASSMDRGLTEAFF. The variable domain in full, with the rest retrieved from reference TRBV19 and TRBJ1-1, is DGGITQSPKYLFRKEGQNVTLSCEQNLNHDAMYWYRQDPGQGLRLIYYSQIVNDFQKGDIAEGYSVSREKKESFPLTVTSAQKNPTAFYLCASSMDRGLTEAFFGQGTRLTVV.